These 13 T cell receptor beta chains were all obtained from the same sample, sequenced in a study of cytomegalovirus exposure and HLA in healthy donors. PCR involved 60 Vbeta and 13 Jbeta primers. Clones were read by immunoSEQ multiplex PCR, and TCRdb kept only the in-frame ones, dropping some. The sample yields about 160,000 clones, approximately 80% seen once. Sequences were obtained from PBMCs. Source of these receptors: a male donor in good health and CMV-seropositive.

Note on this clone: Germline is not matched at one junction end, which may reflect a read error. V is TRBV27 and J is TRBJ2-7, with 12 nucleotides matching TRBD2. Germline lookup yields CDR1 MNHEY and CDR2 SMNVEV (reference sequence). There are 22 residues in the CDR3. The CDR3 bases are TGTGCCAGCAGTTTATCAGTCCTAGCGGGAGGGTCGGGGGTGATTTGGTCCTACGAGCAGTGCTTC. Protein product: CASSLSVLAGGSGVIWSYEQCF.

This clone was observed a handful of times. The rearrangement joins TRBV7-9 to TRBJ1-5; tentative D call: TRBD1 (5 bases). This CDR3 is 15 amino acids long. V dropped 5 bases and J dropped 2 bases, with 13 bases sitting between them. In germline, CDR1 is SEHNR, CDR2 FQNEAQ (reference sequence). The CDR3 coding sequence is TGTGCCAGCAGCCCCGGGACTTTTGGCAATCAGCCCCAGCATTTT. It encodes CASSPGTFGNQPQHF.

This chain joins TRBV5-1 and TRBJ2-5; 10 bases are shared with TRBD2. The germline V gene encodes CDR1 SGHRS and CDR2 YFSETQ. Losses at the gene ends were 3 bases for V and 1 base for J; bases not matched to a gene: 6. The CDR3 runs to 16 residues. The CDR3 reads CASSSGTSVGQETQYF. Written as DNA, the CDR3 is TGCGCCAGCAGCTCTGGGACTAGCGTTGGCCAAGAGACCCAGTACTTC.

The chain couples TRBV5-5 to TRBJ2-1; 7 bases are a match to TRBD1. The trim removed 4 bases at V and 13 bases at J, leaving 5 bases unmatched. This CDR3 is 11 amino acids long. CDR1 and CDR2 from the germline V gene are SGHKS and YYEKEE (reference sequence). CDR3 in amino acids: CASSTRQGQFF. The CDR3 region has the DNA TGTGCCAGCAGCACCCGACAGGGACAGTTCTTC.

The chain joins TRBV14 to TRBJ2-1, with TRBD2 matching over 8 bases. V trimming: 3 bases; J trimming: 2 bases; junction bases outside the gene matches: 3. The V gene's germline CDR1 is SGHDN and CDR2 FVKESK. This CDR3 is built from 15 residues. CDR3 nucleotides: TGTGCCAGCAGCCAGAGCGGGAGCCCCTACAATGAGCAGTTCTTC. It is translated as CASSQSGSPYNEQFF. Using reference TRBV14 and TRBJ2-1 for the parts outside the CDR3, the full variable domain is EAGVTQFPSHSVIEKGQTVTLRCDPISGHDNLYWYRRVMGKEIKFLLHFVKESKQDESGMPNNRFLAERTGGTYSTLKVQPAELEDSGVYFCASSQSGSPYNEQFFGPGTRLTVL.

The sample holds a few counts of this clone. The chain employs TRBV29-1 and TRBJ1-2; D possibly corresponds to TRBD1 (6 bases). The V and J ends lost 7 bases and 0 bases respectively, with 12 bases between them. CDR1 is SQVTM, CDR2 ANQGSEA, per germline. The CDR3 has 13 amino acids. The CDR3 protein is CSAGQPTNYGYTF. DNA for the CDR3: TGCAGCGCCGGACAGCCGACTAACTATGGCTACACCTTC. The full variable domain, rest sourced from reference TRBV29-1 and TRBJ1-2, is SAVISQKPSRDICQRGTSLTIQCQVDSQVTMMFWYRQQPGQSLTLIATANQGSEATYESGFVIDKFPISRPNLTFSTLTVSNMSPEDSSIYLCSAGQPTNYGYTFGSGTRLTVV.

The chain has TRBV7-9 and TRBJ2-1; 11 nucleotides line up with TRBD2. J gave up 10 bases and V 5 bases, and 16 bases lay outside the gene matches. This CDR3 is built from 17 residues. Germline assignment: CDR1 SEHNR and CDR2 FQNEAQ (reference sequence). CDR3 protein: CASSQPPGGLADPEQFF. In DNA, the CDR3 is TGTGCCAGCAGCCAACCCCCCGGGGGACTAGCGGACCCGGAGCAGTTCTTC.

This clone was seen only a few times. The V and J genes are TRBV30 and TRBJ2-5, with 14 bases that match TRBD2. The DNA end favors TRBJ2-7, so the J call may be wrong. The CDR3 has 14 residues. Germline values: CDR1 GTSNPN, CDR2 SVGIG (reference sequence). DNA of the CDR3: TGTGCCTGCGGGACTAGCGGGAGACTTGACGAGCAGTACTTC. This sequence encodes CACGTSGRLDEQYF.

CDR3 region: CASAQGVHFEQYF. The DNA for the CDR3 is TGTGCCAGTGCCCAGGGGGTCCATTTCGAGCAGTACTTC. This sequence joins TRBV6-5 and TRBJ2-7; 7 nucleotides line up with TRBD1. Trimming took 9 bases from V and 6 from J; bases not matched to a gene: 11. Germline loops: CDR1 MNHEY, CDR2 SVGAGI. The CDR3 is 13 amino acids.

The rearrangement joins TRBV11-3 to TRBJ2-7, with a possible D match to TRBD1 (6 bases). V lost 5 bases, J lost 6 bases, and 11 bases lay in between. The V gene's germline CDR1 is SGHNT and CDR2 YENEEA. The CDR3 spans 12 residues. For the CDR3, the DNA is TGTGCCAGCAGCCTACAGGGTCGCGAGCAGTACTTC. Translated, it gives CASSLQGREQYF.

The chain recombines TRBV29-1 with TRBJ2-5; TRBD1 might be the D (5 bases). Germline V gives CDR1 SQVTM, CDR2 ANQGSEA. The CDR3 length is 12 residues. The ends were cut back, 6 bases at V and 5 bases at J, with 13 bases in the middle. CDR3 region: CSVKEGVETQYF. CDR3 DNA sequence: TGCAGCGTGAAGGAAGGGGTGGAGACCCAGTACTTC.

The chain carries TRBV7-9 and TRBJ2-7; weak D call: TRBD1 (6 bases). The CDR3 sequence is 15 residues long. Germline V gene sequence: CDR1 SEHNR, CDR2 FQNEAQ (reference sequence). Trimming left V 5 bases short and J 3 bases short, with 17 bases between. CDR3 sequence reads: CASSHTGKGDYEQYF. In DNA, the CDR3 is TGTGCCAGCAGCCACACAGGGAAAGGGGACTACGAGCAGTACTTC.

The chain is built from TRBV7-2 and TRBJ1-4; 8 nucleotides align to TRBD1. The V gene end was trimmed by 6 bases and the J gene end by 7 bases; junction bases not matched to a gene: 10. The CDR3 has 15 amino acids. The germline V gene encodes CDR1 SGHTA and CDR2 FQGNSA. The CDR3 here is CASRAPGQGREKLFF. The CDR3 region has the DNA TGTGCCAGCAGAGCTCCAGGACAGGGACGTGAAAAACTGTTTTTT.